This TCR beta chain originates from a study of cytomegalovirus exposure and HLA in healthy donors. This clone was observed a few times. Antigen specificity is unknown. The CDR3 has 14 residues. The germline gives CDR1 MNHEY, CDR2 SVGAGI. V dropped 6 bases and J dropped 1 base, with 12 bases sitting between them. The PCR was carried out with 60 Vbeta primers and 13 Jbeta primers. Sequencing was performed with immunoSEQ multiplex PCR; in TCRdb, only in-frame clones are kept and a portion is missing. The sample carries fewer than 200,000 clones, more than 80% recorded once. The study's findings and limits: A few chains linked to CMV were shown in vitro to be specific for CMV antigens. The HLA-A and HLA-B alleles of most subjects were reportedly predicted accurately from TCR beta sequences. Sequence variants that were highly shared formed a cluster that was likely a sequencing artifact. Analyses of presence/absence relied on an assumption of roughly uniform sequencing depth across donors.

The receptor's source is a woman under 30 in good health and CMV-seronegative. The V gene is TRBV6-5, the J gene TRBJ1-1; D ambiguous. Material: PBMCs. The CDR3 sequence is CASRGIGGNTEAFF. CDR3 coding DNA: TGTGCCAGCAGGGGAATAGGAGGGAACACTGAAGCTTTCTTT.